This T cell receptor (beta chain) was captured by sequencing in a study of OX40 agonist ivuxolimab in advanced cancers. Findings of the study overall: Both blood CD4+ and CD8+ T cells showed clonal growth by week 6 at 0.1 to 3.0 mg/kg. Among the lowest peripheral clonal expansion occurred in 0.1-3.0 mg/kg partial responders. More expanded clones were seen, on average, in CD8+ T cells than in CD4+.

Turning to this clone: Its antigen is not known.

Germline V CDR1 and CDR2: MDHEN, SYDVKM. Trimming removed 6 bases from V and 5 bases from J, with 19 bases in between. The CDR3 loop spans 15 amino acids. Profiled with immunoSEQ multiplex PCR; TCRdb holds only in-frame clones, not every one. This sample has approximately 13,000 clones; 55% to 75% occur once, and the top ten carry 35% to 50%. The sequences come from CD4+ or CD8+ T cells sorted from blood, collected in a trial of the OX40 agonist ivuxolimab. This sequence joins TRBV28 and TRBJ2-5; no reliable D call. The sequence was obtained from an adult with an advanced solid tumor such as melanoma, head and neck, liver or kidney cancer. The CDR3 protein is CASSPSSTNRETQYF. The DNA for the CDR3 is TGTGCCAGCAGCCCATCCTCCACCAATCGGGAGACCCAGTACTTC.